Presented here are 18 T cell receptor beta chains from one specimen sequenced in a study of CD8 T cells in ankylosing spondylitis. Each CDR3 protein gets one entry after TCRdb re-called the 5' RACE reads with MiXCR. Of 200,000 to 250,000 distinct CDR3 sequences listed, around 16% are singletons. Study findings and constraints: Eight highly homologous variants formed a TCR beta motif that appeared characteristic of ankylosing spondylitis blood.

Their recognized antigens are unknown. Sequencing input: blood, either unsorted or a sorted T cell fraction (not recorded which). These receptors all stem from a male donor with ankylosing spondylitis.

This chain joins TRBV28 and TRBJ1-5; D uncertain. V gave up 4 bases and J gave up 3 bases, with 7 bases separating them. The germline V gene encodes CDR1 MDHEN and CDR2 SYDVKM. This CDR3 comprises 13 residues. The CDR3 region is CASSYQHNQPQHF. The CDR3 DNA reads as TGTGCCAGCAGTTACCAACACAATCAGCCCCAGCATTTT.

This clonotype was counted between two and nine times. The chain couples TRBV11-2 to TRBJ1-3; D not certain. The germline gives CDR1 SGHAT, CDR2 FQNNGV. The CDR3 has 16 amino acids. V was clipped by 5 bases and J by 0 bases, with 14 bases between them. CDR3 sequence: CASSTYLSSSGNTIYF. CDR3 nucleotides: TGTGCCAGCAGCACCTACCTCAGCAGCTCTGGAAACACCATATATTTT.

The sample holds a few counts of this clonotype. The chain has TRBV7-2 and TRBJ1-5; no clear D gene. Germline CDR1 and CDR2: SGHTA and FQGNSA. Deletions cut 1 base from V and 10 bases from J, with 11 bases between. This CDR3 is built from 13 residues. The CDR3 region is CASSLETLGPQHF. For the CDR3, the DNA is TGTGCCAGCAGCTTAGAGACCCTAGGTCCCCAGCATTTT.

Comments on this clonotype: Here the CDR3 omits its conserved ending phenylalanine or tryptophan, so a read error is the likely source. The rearrangement joins TRBV5-1 to TRBJ2-1, with D maybe TRBD2 (6 bases). Germline loops: CDR1 SGHRS, CDR2 YFSETQ. The CDR3 has 18 amino acids. V was shortened by 0 bases and J by 4 bases, with 20 bases between the two germline ends. CDR3 residues: CASSLAGAAGTPYNEQFS. The CDR3 nucleotides are TGCGCCAGCAGCTTGGCCGGGGCTGCCGGGACTCCTTACAATGAGCAGTTCTCC.

This clonotype turned up a few times. The chain has TRBV9 and TRBJ2-3; perhaps TRBD2 as D (6 bases). V lost 1 base and J 1 base, leaving 10 bases between the germline ends. The CDR3 covers 15 residues. Germline V gene sequence: CDR1 SGDLS, CDR2 YYNGEE. The CDR3 protein is CASSVYGEGTDTQYF. CDR3 DNA sequence: TGTGCCAGCAGCGTATACGGGGAGGGCACAGATACGCAGTATTTT.

CDR3 region: CASSPPAAATDTQYF. The CDR3 nucleotides are TGTGCCAGCAGCCCTCCCGCTGCGGCCACAGATACGCAGTATTTT. V and J are TRBV7-8 and TRBJ2-3; no clear D gene. V shed 5 bases and J shed 2 bases, with 14 bases lying between them. CDR1 is SGHVS, CDR2 FQNEAQ, per germline. The CDR3 is 15 amino acids.

The sample holds a few counts of this clonotype. V and J are TRBV10-2 and TRBJ2-7; perhaps D is TRBD1 or TRBD2 (5 bases each). The CDR3 extends over 13 amino acids. V lost 9 bases and J lost 7, with 19 bases in between. Germline-derived CDR1 and CDR2 are WSHSY and SAAADI. The CDR3 DNA sequence: TGCGCCAGAGGGACGGCCCTTGTGGGAGAGCAGTACTTC. Its protein is CARGTALVGEQYF.

There are a few counts of this clonotype. The chain employs TRBV5-1 and TRBJ2-3, with D uncertain. This CDR3 has 15 amino acids. V lost 5 bases and J 0 bases, leaving 13 bases between the germline ends. Germline lookup yields CDR1 SGHRS and CDR2 YFSETQ. CDR3 nucleotide sequence: TGCGCCAGCAGTTTTACAGAGTCTAGCACAGATACGCAGTATTTT. Its translation: CASSFTESSTDTQYF.

This chain joins TRBV6-5 and TRBJ2-7, with unresolved D. The CDR3 is 16 residues long. V lost 0 bases, J lost 2 bases, and 14 bases lay in between. Germline V CDR1 and CDR2: MNHEY, SVGAGI. CDR3 sequence: CASSYSTWTDPYEQYF. The CDR3, as DNA: TGTGCCAGCAGTTACTCGACGTGGACGGACCCCTACGAGCAGTACTTC.

DNA of the CDR3: TGTGCCACCAGCGAAGGACTAGACCATACAGATACGCAGTATTTT. This sequence encodes CATSEGLDHTDTQYF. J is TRBJ2-3 and V is TRBV15, with 7 bases aligning to TRBD2. Looked up from germline, CDR1 is LNHNV and CDR2 is YYDKDF (reference sequence). With V trimmed by 5 bases and J by 3 bases, 8 bases remained unmatched. The CDR3 sequence is 15 residues long.

This chain joins TRBV28 and TRBJ2-7, with 7 bases lining up with TRBD1. The J segment lost 0 bases and the V segment lost 3 bases, leaving 8 bases of the junction unmatched. Germline V gene data show CDR1 as MDHEN and CDR2 as SYDVKM. This CDR3 is 16 amino acids long. Here the CDR3 DNA reads TGTGCCAGCAGTTTGCCCCCGGGACAGCGCTCCTACGAGCAGTACTTC. Amino acids: CASSLPPGQRSYEQYF.

Only a few counts were recorded for this clonotype. The V gene is TRBV7-9, the J gene TRBJ2-2; D is possibly TRBD2 (5 bases). Germline CDR1 reads SEHNR; CDR2 reads FQNEAQ (reference sequence). Between the trimmed V and J ends, which lost 1 base and 5 bases, there was a span of 14 bases. This CDR3 region has 16 residues. The CDR3 region has the DNA TGTGCCAGCAGCTTAGACGGGCTAGCCGGAACCGGGGAGCTGTTTTTT. The encoded protein is CASSLDGLAGTGELFF. The full variable domain, rest sourced from reference TRBV7-9 and TRBJ2-2, is DTGVSQNPRHKITKRGQNVTFRCDPISEHNRLYWYRQTLGQGPEFLTYFQNEAQLEKSRLLSDRFSAERPKGSFSTLEIQRTEQGDSAMYLCASSLDGLAGTGELFFGEGSRLTVL.

This clonotype turned up a few times. The rearrangement joins TRBV6-2 or TRBV6-3 to TRBJ2-3; 8 bases fit TRBD2. The CDR3 runs 16 residues. The germline CDR1 and CDR2 sequences are MNHEY and SVGEGT. Trimming took 5 bases from V and 3 from J; bases not matched to a gene: 10. The DNA of the CDR3 is TGTGCCAGCAGTACCGGGACTAGGCCCTCGACAGATACGCAGTATTTT. Protein product: CASSTGTRPSTDTQYF.

This sequence joins TRBV2 and TRBJ2-1, with D perhaps TRBD2 (5 bases). The CDR3 length is 13 residues. The ends were cut back, 6 bases at V and 5 bases at J, with 11 bases in the middle. Germline V lookup: CDR1 SNHLY, CDR2 FYNNEI. The CDR3: CASSRGLNNEQFF. DNA of the CDR3: TGTGCCAGCAGCCGCGGGTTGAACAATGAGCAGTTCTTC.

This clonotype was counted many times. The V call is TRBV12-3 or TRBV12-4, the J call TRBJ2-7; D is undetermined. This CDR3 spans 14 amino acids. Trimming removed 2 bases at V and 0 bases at J, with 8 bases between. For the CDR3, the DNA is TGTGCCAGCAGTTTACCCACCGTCTCCTACGAGCAGTACTTC. Its protein is CASSLPTVSYEQYF.

This clonotype was detected only a few times. The V and J genes are TRBV21-1 and TRBJ2-4; whether TRBD1, the table's D call, matches the DNA was not checked. TRBV21-1 is a recognized pseudogene. The length of the CDR3 is 17 residues. The CDR3 DNA follows: TGTGCCAGCAGCACCCGGGACACCCCGTCTGTCAAAAACATTCAGTACTTC. This codes for CASSTRDTPSVKNIQYF.

The genes are TRBV12-3 or TRBV12-4 and TRBJ1-1, with D possibly TRBD1 on 6 matching bases. V shed 0 bases and J shed 6 bases, with 17 bases lying between them. This CDR3 has 16 amino acids. The CDR3: CASSLAPGGPIAEAFF. The CDR3 coding sequence is TGTGCCAGCAGTTTAGCCCCGGGGGGGCCAATCGCTGAAGCTTTCTTT.

This clonotype was seen a handful of times. V is TRBV7-2 and J is TRBJ2-7; TRBD2 aligns across 12 bases. The CDR3 loop spans 16 amino acids. The V segment lost 2 bases and the J segment 3 bases; nucleotides outside the gene matches: 5. Germline CDR1 reads SGHTA; CDR2 reads FQGNSA. The DNA for the CDR3 is TGTGCCAGCAGCTTACTAGCGGGAGGGCCTCTCTACGAGCAGTACTTC. Translation: CASSLLAGGPLYEQYF. The full variable domain, its missing parts supplied by reference TRBV7-2 and TRBJ2-7, is GAGVSQSPSNKVTEKGKDVELRCDPISGHTALYWYRQSLGQGLEFLIYFQGNSAPDKSGLPSDRFSAERTGGSVSTLTIQRTQQEDSAVYLCASSLLAGGPLYEQYFGPGTRLTVT.